Sequencing of this TCR beta chain was carried out in a study of T cell responses to AZD1222 COVID-19 vaccine. Whole-study results and caveats: Baseline seropositivity occurred in only a handful of AZD1222 recipients. Clonal diversity was possibly underestimated; the donors were predominantly white British and more often female. There were vaccine-associated CD4 TCRs across spike, dominant at 160-218 and 743-854. None of the repertoires were sampled until the peak T cell response had passed.

Profiling relied on immunoSEQ multiplex PCR, and the TCRdb table lists in-frame clones only, not all of them. The data show about 40,000 clones, with 88% seen just once and around a quarter held by the top ten. With respect to this clone: The antigen is undetermined.

This TCR was sampled from an adult who received the MenACWY meningococcal vaccine as a control. The specimen comprised peripheral blood, sampled 28 days after the second dose of the MenACWY control vaccine.

The CDR3: CASSLGPAGANVLTF. The CDR3, as DNA: TGTGCCAGCAGCTTAGGACCAGCCGGGGCCAACGTCCTGACTTTC. This sequence joins TRBV5-5 and TRBJ2-6; D gene uncertain. The V gene lost 2 bases and the J gene lost 4 bases, with 10 bases spanning the gap. The CDR3 contains 15 residues. CDR1 SGHKS and CDR2 YYEKEE come from the germline V gene (reference sequence).